One TCR beta chain is described in this entry. Its antigen remains unidentified. The trim removed 6 bases at V and 3 bases at J, leaving 5 bases unmatched. The CDR3 totals 17 residues. CDR1 and CDR2 (germline): SGHAT, FQNNGV. The data stem from a study of cytomegalovirus exposure and HLA in healthy donors. Study context: Some 85 million unique TCRs, all from HLA-typed donors, were included in an early release of the data. General observations from the study: A classifier reportedly called cytomegalovirus status with high sensitivity and specificity. Judged likely to be a sequencing artifact was a cluster of highly shared sequence variants. Analyses of presence/absence relied on an assumption of roughly uniform sequencing depth across donors.

The PCR contained 60 Vbeta and 13 Jbeta primers. The method was immunoSEQ multiplex PCR; TCRdb's version includes in-frame clones alone and lacks a portion of them. The sample includes approximately 150,000 clones, roughly 86% of them seen just once. The chain couples TRBV11-2 to TRBJ2-2; 15 bases are shared with TRBD2. Sequences were obtained from PBMCs. The source is a man between 18 and 29 years old in good health and CMV-seropositive. DNA of the CDR3: TGTGCCAGCAGTTCCGGACTAGCGGGAGGGCACACCGGGGAGCTGTTTTTT. This encodes CASSSGLAGGHTGELFF.